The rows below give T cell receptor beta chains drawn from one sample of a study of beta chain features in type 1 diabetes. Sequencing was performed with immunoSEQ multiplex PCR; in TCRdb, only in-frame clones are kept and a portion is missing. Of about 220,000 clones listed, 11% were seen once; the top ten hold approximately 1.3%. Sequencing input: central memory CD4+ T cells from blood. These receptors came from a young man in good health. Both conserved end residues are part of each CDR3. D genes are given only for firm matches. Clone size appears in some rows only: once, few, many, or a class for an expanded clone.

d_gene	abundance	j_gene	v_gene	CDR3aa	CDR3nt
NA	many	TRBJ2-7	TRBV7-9	CASSLGLSSGEDYEQYF	TGTGCCAGCAGCTTAGGTTTGTCGTCGGGTGAAGACTACGAGCAGTACTTC
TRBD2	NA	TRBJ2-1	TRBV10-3	CAISVTTSGSPFF	TGTGCCATCAGTGTAACGACTAGCGGGAGTCCGTTCTTC
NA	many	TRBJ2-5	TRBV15	CATSREGLAYGGAQYF	TGTGCCACCAGCAGAGAAGGACTTGCGTACGGGGGTGCCCAGTACTTC
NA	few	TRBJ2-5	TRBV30	CAWSVLLGETQYF	TGTGCCTGGAGTGTACTCCTAGGGGAGACCCAGTACTTC
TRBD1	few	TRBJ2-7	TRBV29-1	CSVSTGASYEQYF	TGCAGCGTTTCGACAGGGGCTAGCTACGAGCAGTACTTC
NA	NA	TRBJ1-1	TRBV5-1	CASSFGMNTEAFF	TGCGCCAGCAGCTTTGGGATGAACACTGAAGCTTTCTTT
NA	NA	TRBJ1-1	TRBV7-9	CASSFGQSTEAFF	TGTGCCAGCAGCTTCGGGCAGAGCACTGAAGCTTTCTTT
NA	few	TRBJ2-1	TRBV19	CASSIGQGRDKEQFF	TGTGCCAGTAGTATAGGGCAGGGTAGGGATAAGGAGCAGTTCTTC
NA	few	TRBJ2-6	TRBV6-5	CASSDRSGEANVLTF	TGTGCCAGCAGCGACCGGTCAGGGGAGGCCAACGTCCTGACTTTC
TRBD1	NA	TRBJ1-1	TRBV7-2	CASSLARTGITEAFF	TGTGCCAGCAGCTTAGCTCGGACAGGGATTACTGAAGCTTTCTTT
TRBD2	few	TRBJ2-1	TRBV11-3	CASSFGTSDYNEQFF	TGTGCCAGCAGCTTCGGGACTAGCGACTACAATGAGCAGTTCTTC
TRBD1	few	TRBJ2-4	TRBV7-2	CASSLAGTGYQKNIQYF	TGTGCCAGCAGCTTAGCCGGGACAGGGTATCAAAAAAACATTCAGTACTTC
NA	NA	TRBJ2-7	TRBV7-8	CASSSIIRIHYEQYF	TGTGCCAGCAGCTCAATAATCAGGATACACTACGAGCAGTACTTC
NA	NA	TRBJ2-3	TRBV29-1	CSVELTDTQYF	TGCAGCGTGGAGCTCACAGATACGCAGTATTTT
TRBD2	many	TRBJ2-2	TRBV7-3	CASSPSGSTGELFF	TGTGCCAGCAGCCCTAGCGGAAGCACCGGGGAGCTGTTTTTT
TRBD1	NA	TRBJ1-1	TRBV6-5	CASSPRDRVTEAFF	TGTGCCAGCAGCCCCCGGGACAGGGTGACTGAAGCTTTCTTT
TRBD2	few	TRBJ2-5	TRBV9	CASSAYSGRKGETQYF	TGTGCCAGCAGCGCCTATAGCGGGAGGAAGGGAGAGACCCAGTACTTC
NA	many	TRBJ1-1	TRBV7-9	CASSLRGNMNTEAFF	TGTGCCAGCAGCTTGAGGGGCAACATGAACACTGAAGCTTTCTTT
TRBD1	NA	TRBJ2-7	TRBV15	CATSSSGGPLYEQYF	TGTGCCACCAGCAGCTCAGGGGGCCCTCTATACGAGCAGTACTTC
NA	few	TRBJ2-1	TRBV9	CASSVASSYNEQFF	TGTGCCAGCAGCGTAGCAAGTTCTTACAATGAGCAGTTCTTC
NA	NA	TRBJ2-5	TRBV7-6	CASTLRASQETQYF	TGTGCCAGCACCCTACGGGCTAGCCAAGAGACCCAGTACTTC
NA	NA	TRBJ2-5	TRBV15	CATSRGRVQETQYF	TGTGCCACCAGCAGAGGTCGCGTCCAAGAGACCCAGTACTTC
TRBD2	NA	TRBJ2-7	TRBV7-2	CASSLEGLESYEQYF	TGTGCCAGCAGCTTAGAGGGACTAGAATCCTACGAGCAGTACTTC
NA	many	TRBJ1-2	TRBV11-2	CASSLPAGYGYTF	TGTGCCAGCAGCTTACCGGCGGGGTATGGCTACACCTTC
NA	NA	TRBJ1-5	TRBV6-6	CASSGGRQPQHF	TGTGCCAGCAGTGGGGGACGGCAGCCCCAGCATTTT
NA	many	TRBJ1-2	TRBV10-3	CAISESAQYGYTF	TGTGCCATCAGTGAGTCGGCGCAGTATGGCTACACCTTC
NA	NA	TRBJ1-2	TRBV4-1	CASSQVGIYGYTF	TGCGCCAGCAGCCAAGTAGGGATATATGGCTACACCTTC
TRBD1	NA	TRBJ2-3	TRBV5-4	CASSLVGQGINTQYF	TGTGCCAGCAGCTTGGTGGGACAGGGGATTAATACGCAGTATTTT